The 11 T cell receptor beta chains reported below all come from one sample, sequenced in a study of CD8+ T cells in alopecia areata. Investigators isolated RNA and reverse transcribed it into cDNA to act as the sequencing template. Some clones are missing from TCRdb's copy, which holds only in-frame ones; the method was immunoSEQ multiplex PCR. The sample shows some 80,000 clones, about 71% of them seen only once. Regarding treatment: oral pan-JAK inhibitor, 5-10 mg twice daily. The sequences come from CD8+ T cells sorted from blood, collected at week 24, from a patient treated with tofacitinib. These receptors were taken from a human donor with alopecia areata.

This sequence joins TRBV30 and TRBJ2-7; TRBD1 matches 8 bases. From germline, CDR1 is GTSNPN and CDR2 SVGIG (reference sequence). The CDR3 length is 13 residues. The J segment lost 3 bases and the V segment lost 5 bases, leaving 6 bases of the junction unmatched. The CDR3 sequence is CAWEPGQGYEQYF. CDR3 bases: TGTGCCTGGGAACCCGGACAGGGCTACGAGCAGTACTTC.

The chain couples TRBV25-1 to TRBJ1-1; D is undetermined. CDR1 and CDR2 from the germline V gene are MGHDK and SYGVNS. Deletions cut 9 bases from V and 1 base from J, with 15 bases between. The CDR3 runs to 14 residues. The CDR3 here is CASRLPGTNTEAFF. The CDR3 DNA reads as TGTGCCAGTCGGCTCCCGGGAACGAACACTGAAGCTTTCTTT.

This clone was seen a few times. The rearrangement joins TRBV5-6 to TRBJ1-2, with TRBD1 identical over 9 bases. Looked up from germline, CDR1 is SGHDT and CDR2 is YYEEEE. The V and J ends lost 3 bases and 6 bases, in that order; junction bases with no gene match: 9. CDR3 length: 15 amino acids. The CDR3 here is CASSWSGTGFHGYTF. The CDR3, as DNA: TGTGCCAGCAGCTGGAGCGGGACAGGGTTCCATGGCTACACCTTC.

This clone was picked up a small number of times. This sequence joins TRBV28 and TRBJ2-7, with a weak D call TRBD1 (6 bases). V was pared by 4 bases and J by 5 bases, with 15 bases between. Germline assignment: CDR1 MDHEN and CDR2 SYDVKM. This CDR3 is 14 amino acids long. The CDR3 nucleotides read TGTGCCAGCAGTTCCGACACAGGGACCAACGAGCAGTACTTC. This codes for CASSSDTGTNEQYF. Supplemented by reference TRBV28 and TRBJ2-7, the full variable domain reads DVKVTQSSRYLVKRTGEKVFLECVQDMDHENMFWYRQDPGLGLRLIYFSYDVKMKEKGDIPEGYSVSREKKERFSLILESASTNQTSMYLCASSSDTGTNEQYFGPGTRLTVT.

CDR3 bases: TGCGCCAGCAGCTCGGACCCGGGAGGCGAGCAGTACTTC. As protein: CASSSDPGGEQYF. V is TRBV5-1 and J is TRBJ2-7; 7 bases match TRBD2. Unmatched junction bases numbered 6, after V lost 3 bases and J lost 6 bases. Germline lookup yields CDR1 SGHRS and CDR2 YFSETQ. The CDR3 contains 13 residues.

In this sample, this clone turned up a few times. This chain connects TRBV9 to TRBJ1-1; TRBD1 matches at 7 bases. The CDR3 has 14 residues. V shed 1 base and J 4 bases; nucleotides not matched to a gene: 4. CDR1 and CDR2 (germline): SGDLS, YYNGEE. CDR3 region: CASSVWAGGTEAFF. CDR3 sequence (DNA): TGTGCCAGCAGCGTATGGGCAGGGGGCACTGAAGCTTTCTTT.

This clone has a single count. The chain uses TRBV25-1 and TRBJ2-3, with D unclear. In germline, CDR1 is MGHDK, CDR2 SYGVNS. This CDR3 region has 11 residues. V gave up 5 bases and J gave up 6 bases, with 6 bases separating them. CDR3 sequence (DNA): TGTGCCAGCAGTCTTGGTGATACGCAGTATTTT. This encodes CASSLGDTQYF.

This chain links TRBV10-3 with TRBJ2-1, with D hard to call. V was trimmed by 0 bases and J by 5 bases, leaving 5 bases between them. There are 13 residues in the CDR3. Per the germline V gene, CDR1 is ENHRY and CDR2 is SYGVKD. For the CDR3, the DNA is TGTGCCATCAGTGAGTCAAGCCACAATGAGCAGTTCTTC. It translates to CAISESSHNEQFF.

The chain links TRBV15 to TRBJ2-3; D is undetermined. The CDR3 contains 17 residues. With 0 bases removed from V and 1 base from J, the gap between germline ends came to 14 bases. Germline values: CDR1 LNHNV, CDR2 YYDKDF (reference sequence). CDR3 DNA: TGTGCCACCAGCAGAGATCACCTAGTCACTGGCACAGATACGCAGTATTTT. Translated, it gives CATSRDHLVTGTDTQYF.

This clone was seen only a few times. The V gene is TRBV4-1, the J gene TRBJ1-1, with 8 positions matching TRBD1. Germline-derived CDR1 and CDR2 are MGHRA and YSYEKL. The CDR3 runs 15 residues. Unmatched junction bases numbered 4, after V lost 1 base and J lost 3 bases. The CDR3 protein is CASSQGTGKYTEAFF. The CDR3 nucleotides are TGCGCCAGCAGCCAAGGGACAGGGAAGTACACTGAAGCTTTCTTT.

The sample holds a few counts of this clone. The chain is built from TRBV6-4 and TRBJ1-1, with 7 bases lining up with TRBD1. V trimming: 6 bases; J trimming: 1 base; junction bases outside the gene matches: 5. The CDR3 covers 14 residues. Germline V gives CDR1 MRHNA, CDR2 SNTAGT. The CDR3 nucleotides read TGTGCCAGCAGCCAGGGGGGCACGAACACTGAAGCTTTCTTT. Residues: CASSQGGTNTEAFF.